Described below is a single TCR beta chain sequence and its context. In the original analysis: Reference gene primer amplification gave estimated nucleated cell counts. Some clones are missing from TCRdb's copy, which holds only in-frame ones; the method was immunoSEQ multiplex PCR. That table furnishes V, J and clone size, whereas the DNA furnished D and trimming. The sample has about 89,000 clones, 70% to 90% seen once; the top ten hold around 0.44%. This specimen belongs to a study of blood T cell repertoires in COVID-19. Germline CDR1 is SGHRS and CDR2 is YFSETQ. V was cut by 3 bases and J by 4 bases, with 14 bases left in between. The CDR3 length is 15 residues.

The source of this sequence is a man between 60 and 75 years old with acute or convalescent COVID-19. What was sequenced was peripheral blood. The J gene is TRBJ1-3, the V gene TRBV5-1; maybe TRBD1 (6 bases). The CDR3 DNA follows: TGCGCCAGCAGCTCCAACAGGGCGGTAGGAAACACCATATATTTT. It encodes CASSSNRAVGNTIYF.